These 18 T cell receptor beta chains share one sample of origin, sequenced in a study of T cells in Graves' hyperthyroidism and ophthalmopathy. RNA transcripts gave rise to amplified TCR beta CDR3 regions. The HTBI primer set was used in a first-round RT-PCR of the TCR CDR3. TCRdb itself ran the multiplex PCR reads through MiXCR, one entry per CDR3 protein. Here the sample spans approximately 400,000 distinct CDR3 sequences, 15% to 19% being singletons. Sample: blood. The receptors were sampled from a woman aged 18-30 years with Graves' hyperthyroidism.

This clonotype came up many times. The chain recombines TRBV6-1 with TRBJ2-7; D is uncertain. The CDR3 length is 11 residues. V lost 4 bases and J 4 bases, leaving 5 bases between the germline ends. Looked up from germline, CDR1 is MNHNS and CDR2 is SASEGT. The CDR3 spells CASSAGYEQYF. The DNA of the CDR3 is TGTGCCAGCAGTGCCGGGTACGAGCAGTACTTC.

J is TRBJ2-7 and V is TRBV6-9, with TRBD2 matching 10 bases. This CDR3 spans 17 amino acids. Losses at the gene ends were 3 bases for V and 3 bases for J; bases not matched to a gene: 11. CDR1 MNHGY and CDR2 SVAAGI come from the germline V gene. As DNA, the CDR3 is TGTGCCAGCAGTTACCAGCGGGAGGGCCTAGGAGGCTACGAGCAGTACTTC. It translates to CASSYQREGLGGYEQYF.

This clonotype came up many times. This sequence joins TRBV5-1 and TRBJ2-1, with a possible D match to TRBD2 (6 bases). CDR1 is SGHRS, CDR2 YFSETQ, per germline. The CDR3 runs 17 residues. V shed 2 bases and J shed 8 bases, with 23 bases lying between them. The CDR3, as DNA: TGCGCCAGCAGCTTTGGAGCGGGCCTGGCCGACGGGGATGAGCAGTTCTTC. This codes for CASSFGAGLADGDEQFF.

This clonotype was counted at least ten times. V and J are TRBV4-1 and TRBJ2-2, with D possibly called TRBD1 or TRBD2 (5 bases each). CDR1 is MGHRA and CDR2 is YSYEKL in the germline V gene. The CDR3 is 17 residues long. Trimming shortened V by 1 base and J by 0 bases, and 12 bases separated the two germline ends. The CDR3 DNA reads TGCGCCAGCAGCCAAGTCGGGGCAGGAACGAACACCGGGGAGCTGTTTTTT. It is translated as CASSQVGAGTNTGELFF.

This clonotype was seen only a few times. The rearrangement uses TRBV15 and TRBJ2-2; D gene unclear. Trimming took off 1 base at V and 6 bases at J, with 3 bases between the two ends. The CDR3 contains 12 residues. The germline V gene has CDR1 LNHNV and CDR2 YYDKDF (reference sequence). The CDR3 DNA sequence: TGTGCCACCAGCAGAGTCCCCGGGGAGCTGTTTTTT. Amino acid sequence: CATSRVPGELFF. The whole variable domain, remainder taken from reference TRBV15 and TRBJ2-2, is DAMVIQNPRYQVTQFGKPVTLSCSQTLNHNVMYWYQQKSSQAPKLLFHYYDKDFNNEADTPDNFQSRRPNTSFCFLDIRSPGLGDTAMYLCATSRVPGELFFGEGSRLTVL.

This clonotype was seen more than once but under ten times. The gene calls are TRBV4-2 and TRBJ1-4; no firm D call. The CDR3 sequence is 12 residues long. CDR1 is LGHNA and CDR2 is YNFKEQ in the germline V gene. Trimming stripped 0 bases from V and 10 bases from J, with 6 bases between. CDR3: CASSQESRKLFF. In DNA, the CDR3 is TGTGCCAGCAGCCAAGAAAGTAGAAAACTGTTTTTT.

This sequence joins TRBV19 and TRBJ2-2; no clear D. The germline V gene has CDR1 LNHDA and CDR2 SQIVND (reference sequence). V lost 6 bases to trimming and J lost 4 bases, with 12 bases between them. The CDR3 has 14 residues. The CDR3, as DNA: TGTGCCAGTAGGCCGAGTGAAACCACCGGGGAGCTGTTTTTT. This codes for CASRPSETTGELFF.

There are many counts of this clonotype. This CDR3 is CASNTHPAYEQYF. In DNA form, the CDR3 reads TGTGCCAGCAACACCCACCCCGCCTACGAGCAGTACTTC. The chain recombines TRBV12-3 or TRBV12-4 with TRBJ2-7; no firm D call. V was trimmed by 7 bases and J by 2 bases, leaving 12 bases between them. This CDR3 is built from 13 residues.

This clonotype was picked up many times. For the CDR3, the DNA is TGTGCCAGCAGCGCCGGGACTAGCGGGAGCGAGCAGTACTTC. It translates to CASSAGTSGSEQYF. This rearrangement joins TRBV11-2 to TRBJ2-7; TRBD2 matches 14 bases. There are 14 residues in the CDR3. Trimming removed 5 bases from V and 6 bases from J; junction bases left unmatched: 3. CDR1 is SGHAT, CDR2 FQNNGV, per germline.

The chain uses TRBV20-1 and TRBJ2-4; tentative D call: TRBD2 (6 bases). V was trimmed by 1 base and J by 9 bases, leaving 13 bases between them. Germline V gene lookup returns CDR1 DFQATT and CDR2 SNEGSKA (reference sequence). CDR3 length: 13 amino acids. CDR3 coding DNA: TGCAGTGCTAGAGGGGGCCGGGGGAGCATTCAGTACTTC. It encodes CSARGGRGSIQYF.

This clonotype was counted between two and nine times. This chain uses TRBV27 with TRBJ1-6; D is ambiguous. The CDR3 loop spans 12 amino acids. Germline V gene sequence: CDR1 MNHEY, CDR2 SMNVEV (reference sequence). Trimming stripped 4 bases from V and 12 bases from J, with 10 bases between. DNA of the CDR3: TGTGCCAGCAGTTCTTCAGTGGGACCCCTCCACTTT. This translates into CASSSSVGPLHF.

This chain uses TRBV15 with TRBJ2-7; 7 nucleotides agree with TRBD1. V lost 3 bases and J lost 4; bases outside the gene matches: 6. This CDR3 has 14 residues. Germline V gene data show CDR1 as LNHNV and CDR2 as YYDKDF (reference sequence). CDR3 in DNA: TGTGCCACCAGCAGGAGACAGGGAAAGTACGAGCAGTACTTC. This translates into CATSRRQGKYEQYF.

Ten or more counts support this clonotype. CDR3 DNA: TGTGCCAGTGTCCAGGTGCATGGCGGCTATGGCTACACCTTC. Residues: CASVQVHGGYGYTF. The rearrangement joins TRBV19 to TRBJ1-2; D remains ambiguous. CDR1 is LNHDA, CDR2 SQIVND, per germline (reference sequence). The CDR3 has 14 amino acids. V was pared by 8 bases and J by 4 bases, with 17 bases between.

This clonotype was picked up many times. This chain connects TRBV2 to TRBJ2-3; TRBD2 might be the D (7 bases). The CDR3 sequence is 17 residues long. Germline CDR1 SNHLY, CDR2 FYNNEI. The ends were cut back, 7 bases at V and 4 bases at J, with 24 bases in the middle. CDR3 region: CASTIVMGGLDADTQYF. CDR3 coding DNA: TGTGCCAGCACCATCGTGATGGGGGGGCTAGATGCAGATACGCAGTATTTT.

This sequence joins TRBV7-9 and TRBJ2-5; D is unresolved. Germline lookup yields CDR1 SEHNR and CDR2 FQNEAQ (reference sequence). The length of the CDR3 is 13 residues. Trimming pared 4 bases from V and 6 bases from J, leaving 12 bases between. CDR3 protein: CASSYDPSKTQYF. Here the CDR3 DNA reads TGTGCCAGCAGCTACGACCCTTCTAAGACCCAGTACTTC.

This clonotype occurred many times. The V call is TRBV20-1, the J call TRBJ1-1, with a weak D call TRBD1 (5 bases). The CDR3 has 14 amino acids. With 0 bases removed from V and 5 bases from J, the gap between germline ends came to 13 bases. Per germline, CDR1 DFQATT and CDR2 SNEGSKA (reference sequence). This CDR3 is CSARDGGKGTEAFF. CDR3 coding DNA: TGCAGTGCTAGAGACGGGGGGAAGGGGACTGAAGCTTTCTTT.

The table lists this clonotype with a few counts. With a much larger clone just one base away, this may be a read error. The chain employs TRBV28 and TRBJ2-5; D is perhaps TRBD1 or TRBD2 (7 bases each). This CDR3 is 15 amino acids long. Germline CDR1 is MDHEN and CDR2 is SYDVKM. The CDR3 is CASSGPGGVQETLYF. The CDR3 nucleotides read TGTGCCAGCAGTGGGCCAGGGGGGGTACAAGAGACCCTGTACTTC.

This clonotype was seen at least ten times. The V gene is TRBV7-3, the J gene TRBJ2-1; D gene uncertain. Trimming pared 2 bases from V and 0 bases from J, leaving 8 bases between. Germline CDR1 SGHTA, CDR2 FQGTGA. This CDR3 comprises 15 residues. CDR3 in DNA: TGTGCCAGCAGCTTAGGGGAAAGCTCCTACAATGAGCAGTTCTTC. Its protein is CASSLGESSYNEQFF.